This section outlines one TCR beta chain sequence together with its context. Its antigen specificity is not known. Base-call qualities are not available, and no considerably larger clone is one nucleotide away. Inclusive of the bounding cysteine and phenylalanine, the CDR3 is 13 residues long. The DNA shown is the 39-base CDR3, in frame from base 1. The germline V gene (reference sequence) sets CDR1 to MNHEY and CDR2 to SMNVEV. V and J are truncated by 7 bases and 4 bases respectively, leaving an intervening sequence of 14 bases. These data come from a study of vaccination and CD4 T cells after COVID-19 (dated by TCRdb to between 2021 and 2024). Background for the entire study: SARS-CoV-2 positivity had been established in the convalescent patients by nasal swab PCR, and mild disease was recorded in roughly ten of these patients and severe disease in one. The cultures were stimulated with overlapping spike peptide pools from SARS-CoV-2 and from the common cold coronaviruses HCoV-NL63, HCoV-OC43 and HCoV-229E. As controls, cultures received a CEFX viral epitope pool (the positive control), an HIV-1 Nef peptide pool (the negative control), or no peptide at all. Post-COVID blood samples from convalescent patients were collected a median of roughly 100 days after diagnosis, with a range of about 35 to 161 days. The time from the second vaccine dose to post-vaccine blood sampling had a median of 72 days and ranged from about 12 to 241 days. The convalescent cohort comprised six males and four females, including two Hispanic individuals, seven Caucasians, two Asians and one multiracial person. Participants got two doses of the Pfizer-BioNTech BNT162b2 vaccine (n=8) or two doses of the Moderna mRNA-1273 vaccine (n=2). In 10 COVID-19 convalescent patients and a few infection-naive healthy vaccine recipients, researchers compared the spike-specific CD4+ TCR repertoire from before mRNA vaccination with the repertoire from after. Overall study results and their limits: The median count of SARS-CoV-2-reactive clonotypes went up from roughly 21 after infection to 38 after vaccination, although the change was not significant. In convalescent patients, a median approximately 90% of post-vaccine SARS-CoV-2-reactive clones were detected only after vaccination, suggesting vaccine-specific priming. In convalescent patients, nearly all vaccine-specific clones (304 of 307) were found to be mono-reactive for SARS-CoV-2 spike rather than cross-reactive with common cold coronaviruses. The number of convalescent patients in the study was relatively small, and the study did not examine early timepoints following natural infection.

The library was made by PCR. TCR sequencing of DNA from cultured CD4+ T cells used the Oncomine TCR Beta short-read assay at the Johns Hopkins FTIC core. The QIAamp micro DNA kit was used to extract genomic DNA from the cultured CD4+ T cells. Oncomine TCR Beta libraries from cultured CD4+ T cells were pooled with unique dual indexes and sequenced on an Illumina iSeq 100. Turning to the authors' computational methods: Non-productive sequences were removed, and CDR3s that did not start with C, did not end with F or W, or were shorter than 7 amino acids were discarded. Antigen-specific clonotypes were identified using the MANAFEST web application through comparison of peptide-stimulated wells with reference and other culture wells. For a clone to be called positive, the clone needed an FDR below 0.05, an odds ratio above 5, and a productive frequency above 0.1% in at least two of three replicate wells. A clonotype counted as cross-reactive if it showed significant expansion both in the SARS-CoV-2 spike wells and in at least one common cold coronavirus spike condition. Using R version 3.6.1, CDR3 homology was evaluated through Levenshtein distances (stringdist) along with unrooted phylogenetic trees (ape). Using fastp at Q25 and MiXCR, TCRdb reprocessed the public reads and kept productive beta chains. Here each entry gathers all rows of one CDR3 protein and keeps the most common genes and DNA. V and J calls and clone size were set by TCRdb, not the authors. In this sample the table shows 9,500 to 15,000 distinct CDR3 sequences, under 65% of which occur a single time. 17% of the sample is in the top ten clones.

Explained via the paper, the treatment or condition label denotes: approximately nine-day PBMC culture with coronavirus spike peptide pools or control peptides (ViraFEST assay). The study used the ViraFEST assay, which expanded antigen-specific T cells with peptide pools and then identified expanded clonotypes by TCR sequencing. The convalescent patients' positive SARS-CoV-2 PCR tests fell between March and December 2020, which was before the Alpha, Beta and Delta variants emerged in the United States. Each well held roughly 2 million PBMCs cultured in IMDM containing roughly 5% human AB serum and approximately 9.8 IU/ml IL-2, with 9 to 10 ug/ml peptide pools added. On days 3 and 7, half of the culture medium was replaced with fresh IL-2-containing medium. CD4+ T cells were isolated after around ten days of culture through negative selection using the EasySep CD4+ T cell isolation kit. Ficoll-Paque Plus gradient centrifugation was used to isolate PBMCs from whole blood, and the isolated PBMCs were then either used fresh or cryopreserved at -140C. Each culture condition was generally run in triplicate wells.

The source material was cultured CD4+ T cells from blood, sampled after SARS-CoV-2 vaccination. This TCR was recovered from a human donor with COVID-19. This chain is built from TRBV27 and TRBJ2-7, with the D call perhaps TRBD1 or TRBD2, as 5 bases match in each case. The CDR3 corresponds to CASTRQGEYEQYF. The nucleotide sequence is TGTGCCAGCACCCGACAAGGGGAGTACGAGCAGTACTTC.